This TCR beta chain originates from a study of breast tumors, draining lymph nodes, adjacent tissues. This clonotype was counted at least ten times. Its antigen is unknown. The lymph nodes were axillary draining lymph nodes from breast cancer patients. CDR1 is SGHAT and CDR2 is FQNNGV in the germline V gene. V was pared by 2 bases and J by 7 bases, with 14 bases between. The CDR3 loop spans 14 amino acids. TCRdb processed the multiplex PCR reads anew with MiXCR; each CDR3 protein has one entry. The data contain approximately 230,000 distinct CDR3 sequences, nearly 35% of them singletons. Regarding the study as a whole: Tumor T cell lymph node origin was a supported hypothesis, not proven. Compared with basal-like, luminal-like tumors shared significantly more repertoire with nontumor tissue. The data were judged consistent with most tumor T cells coming from lymph node and expanding in tumor. Compared with lymph nodes, tumors were less diverse; compared with nontumor tissue, more.

The sequence derives from a female donor with breast cancer. Some clones in this sample may be carry-over from other donors' samples. Sample: axillary lymph node tissue. The chain combines TRBV11-2 with TRBJ2-5; D is unresolved. As DNA, the CDR3 is TGTGCCAGCAGCTTATGGGTAGCTGATCGGACCCAGTACTTC. Translated: CASSLWVADRTQYF.